This T cell receptor beta chain was sequenced for a study of T cell changes during pregnancy in multiple sclerosis. The V gene's germline CDR1 is GTSNPN and CDR2 SVGIG (reference sequence). V gave up 1 base and J gave up 4 bases; unmatched junction bases: 5. CDR3 size: 14 residues. Some clones are missing from TCRdb's copy, which holds only in-frame ones; the method was immunoSEQ multiplex PCR. The top ten clones hold 3.5% of a sample with about 55,000 clones, 94% of them seen once. The specimen comprised CD8+ T cells from peripheral blood mononuclear cells, sampled in the third trimester of pregnancy. This sequence joins TRBV30 and TRBJ2-7; TRBD1 aligns across 9 bases. The sequence was collected from a female donor with multiple sclerosis, enrolled in a pregnancy study. The DNA of the CDR3 is TGTGCCTGGAGTGCCGGGACAGGGAGTTACGAGCAGTACTTC. This encodes CAWSAGTGSYEQYF. The complete variable domain, with remaining parts taken from reference TRBV30 and TRBJ2-7, reads SQTIHQWPATLVQPVGSPLSLECTVEGTSNPNLYWYRQAAGRGLQLLFYSVGIGQISSEVPQNLSASRPQDRQFILSSKKLLLSDSGFYLCAWSAGTGSYEQYFGPGTRLTVT.